This TCR beta chain was profiled in a study of neurological immune-mediated disorders. Study information: The 34 multiple sclerosis patients comprised about 31 that were relapsing-remitting and 3 that were secondary progressive. Study outcomes and limitations: The multiple sclerosis repertoire cluster had no clinical or MRI correlate. The level of TCR clonal expansion was highest in patients with HTLV-1-associated myelopathy and lowest in multiple sclerosis, where it fell below the level seen in healthy controls.

Via MiXCR, TCRdb re-called the 5' RACE reads, giving one row per CDR3 protein. The table has about 71,000 distinct CDR3 sequences, under 3.5% seen once. This clonotype was counted at least ten times. Its antigen is undetermined. The CDR3 sequence is 15 residues long. The ends lost 1 base at V and 7 bases at J; junction bases unmatched: 8. CDR1 and CDR2 from the germline V gene are DFQATT and SNEGSKA (reference sequence). The specimen was PBMCs. The source is a man in his forties or fifties with multiple sclerosis. The V and J genes are TRBV20-1 and TRBJ2-5, with 11 positions matching TRBD2. CDR3 nucleotides: TGCAGTGCTAGAGGGGTGGGGACTAGCGGAATGACCCAGTACTTC. This translates into CSARGVGTSGMTQYF.